This T cell receptor (beta chain) was sequenced for a study of shared clonotypes between healthy human individuals. This table comes from immunoSEQ multiplex PCR, and its TCRdb copy is limited to in-frame clones, with some not included. Found here are over 850,000 clones, 75% to 80% of them singletons; the top ten hold 0.5% to 0.65%. This clone occurred once. Its antigen remains unidentified. Study results and caveats: Generally, estimated richness proved larger in naive subsets than it did in memory subsets.

The material sequenced was memory CD4+ T cells from PBMCs. Subset specified: CD45RA-negative fraction. The origin of this receptor is a man aged 18 to 29 in good health. Some clones in this sample may be carry-over from other donors' samples.

The CDR3, as DNA: TGTGCCATCAATCCGACTAGCGGGGTTGACACCGGGGAGCTGTTTTTT. Its protein is CAINPTSGVDTGELFF. The gene calls are TRBV10-3 and TRBJ2-2; 11 nucleotides match TRBD2. Germline values: CDR1 ENHRY, CDR2 SYGVKD. The V and J ends lost 7 bases and 3 bases, in that order; junction bases with no gene match: 7. This CDR3 is 16 amino acids long.